A selection of T cell receptor beta chains follows, all from one sample in a study of neoadjuvant nivolumab and ipilimumab in lung cancer. Some clones are missing from TCRdb's copy, which holds only in-frame ones; the method was immunoSEQ multiplex PCR. The sample records 39,000 or so clones, 89% being singletons. The sequencing used peripheral blood, collected before neoadjuvant nivolumab, alone or with ipilimumab. The source of these receptors is an adult with non-small cell lung cancer. CDR3s include the opening cysteine and the closing phenylalanine or tryptophan. A D gene is named only where the DNA matches it firmly. The size entry is marked missing in some rows and otherwise reads once, few, many or a size class.

abundance,d_gene,v_gene,j_gene,CDR3nt,CDR3aa
-,-,TRBV25-1,TRBJ1-1,TGTGCCAGCAGTTCCACTGAAGCTTTCTTT,CASSSTEAFF
-,-,TRBV5-1,TRBJ1-1,TGCGCCAGCAGCTTGCTATTCCAGAACACTGAAGCTTTCTTT,CASSLLFQNTEAFF
-,-,TRBV5-1,TRBJ2-3,TGCGCCAGCAGCTTACGAGCGGGAGATACGCAGTATTTT,CASSLRAGDTQYF
-,-,TRBV11-2,TRBJ2-5,TGTGCCAGCAGCTTAGATGCAGGGACGAGTTTTTGGGAGACCCAGTACTTC,CASSLDAGTSFWETQYF
-,TRBD1,TRBV5-1,TRBJ1-2,TGCGCCAGCAGCTTGTTGGGAGTGTTGGACAGGGCCGACCGTAACTATGGCTACACCTTC,CASSLLGVLDRADRNYGYTF
-,-,TRBV7-8,TRBJ2-5,TGTGCCAGCAGCCGGCAAGAGACCCAGTACTTC,CASSRQETQYF
-,-,TRBV5-1,TRBJ2-4,TGCGCCAGCAGCCTATCTATATCCCCCGGAAACATTCAGTACTTC,CASSLSISPGNIQYF
-,TRBD1,TRBV19,TRBJ1-5,TGTGCCAGTAGTACAGGGACAGCGGGAACTCAGCCCCAGCATTTT,CASSTGTAGTQPQHF
-,-,TRBV7-2,TRBJ2-3,TGTGCCAGCAGCTCCAGCGGGTACACAGATACGCAGTATTTT,CASSSSGYTDTQYF
-,TRBD1,TRBV7-9,TRBJ2-5,TGTGCCAGCAGCTGGGGACAGGGGACCGAAGAGACCCAGTACTTC,CASSWGQGTEETQYF
-,-,TRBV6-1,TRBJ1-5,TGTGCCAGCAGTAGTAATAGGGCGAATCAGCCCCAGCATTTT,CASSSNRANQPQHF
once,TRBD1,TRBV7-6,TRBJ1-1,TGTGCCAGCACCCTCGGACAGGGCATGAACACTGAAGCTTTCTTT,CASTLGQGMNTEAFF
-,TRBD1,TRBV11-2,TRBJ2-1,TGTGCCAGCAGCCTCACAGGGGGCGACTACAATGAGCAGTTCTTC,CASSLTGGDYNEQFF
-,-,TRBV6-6,TRBJ1-4,TGTGCCAGCAGTGCCCCCGTCAGCCGTAATGAAAAACTGTTTTTT,CASSAPVSRNEKLFF
few,TRBD2,TRBV7-9,TRBJ2-2,TGTGCCAGCAGCTTACAAGGGAGGGCCGGGGAGCTGTTTTTT,CASSLQGRAGELFF
-,-,TRBV6-5,TRBJ2-5,TGTGCCAGCAGTTACAGTCAGGGGGGCGCGGGGACCCAGTACTTC,CASSYSQGGAGTQYF
once,TRBD2,TRBV18,TRBJ2-7,TGTGCCAGCTCACTAGAGGTGGGACTAGCGGACGAGCAGTACTTC,CASSLEVGLADEQYF
few,-,TRBV7-8,TRBJ2-1,TGTGCCAGCAGCTTTGGAGGGAGCGGGACAAACAATGAGCAGTTCTTC,CASSFGGSGTNNEQFF
-,TRBD1,TRBV25-1,TRBJ2-7,TGTGCCAGCAGTGATCCCTCTCAGGGGGACGACGAGCAGTACTTC,CASSDPSQGDDEQYF
-,TRBD2,TRBV6-6,TRBJ2-3,TGTGCCAGCAGGACCCTTAGCGGGAGCACAGATACGCAGTATTTT,CASRTLSGSTDTQYF
-,TRBD2,TRBV30,TRBJ2-7,TGTGCCTTGGAGCGGGAGTCCTACGAGCAGTACTTC,CALERESYEQYF
-,-,TRBV6-5,TRBJ1-2,TGTGCCAGCAGATCGACATTCACTAACTATGGCTACACCTTC,CASRSTFTNYGYTF
-,-,TRBV27,TRBJ1-1,TGTGCCAGCAGTTTACGGGGGTACTCCGGGGAAGCTTTCTTT,CASSLRGYSGEAFF
-,-,TRBV25-1,TRBJ1-3,TGTGCCAGCAGTGAATCGGGTTCTGGAAACACCATATATTTT,CASSESGSGNTIYF
-,-,TRBV11-2,TRBJ2-2,TGTGCCAGCAGCTCTAGTCTCCCCGGGGAGCTGTTTTTT,CASSSSLPGELFF
few,-,TRBV19,TRBJ1-2,TGTGCCAGTAGTAACCAGGGATCTCATGGCTACACCTTC,CASSNQGSHGYTF
-,TRBD1,TRBV7-7,TRBJ2-2,TGTGCCAGCAGGAAAACAGGGGGCGGCACCGGGGAGCTGTTTTTT,CASRKTGGGTGELFF
once,-,TRBV7-2,TRBJ2-1,TGTGCCAGCAGCTTAGCATCAAGCTCCTACAATGAGCAGTTCTTC,CASSLASSSYNEQFF
-,TRBD1,TRBV28,TRBJ2-6,TGTGCCAGCAGTTTACTCACCCAGGGGGCTGGGGCCAACGTCCTGACTTTC,CASSLLTQGAGANVLTF
-,-,TRBV5-5,TRBJ1-5,TGTGCCAGCAGCAGGGATTGGACAGTATATAGCAATCAGCCCCAGCATTTT,CASSRDWTVYSNQPQHF
-,-,TRBV10-3,TRBJ1-2,TGTGCCATCAGTGGGGGGGCGTGGGATGGCTACACCTTC,CAISGGAWDGYTF
-,TRBD2,TRBV11-2,TRBJ2-7,TGTGCCAGCAGCTTAGAGGCTAGCGGCGCCTACGAGCAGTACTTC,CASSLEASGAYEQYF
-,-,TRBV5-1,TRBJ2-1,TGCGCCAGCAGCTTTTGGGGGGAGTCCTACAATGAGCAGTTCTTC,CASSFWGESYNEQFF
-,TRBD2,TRBV5-1,TRBJ2-3,TGCGCCAGCAGCCCGGGGACTAGCGGGTCCCTATTTACGCAGTATTTT,CASSPGTSGSLFTQYF
-,TRBD2,TRBV6-5,TRBJ2-7,TGTGCCAGCAGTTACGTGTTAGCGGGAGTTACCTACGAGCAGTACTTC,CASSYVLAGVTYEQYF
-,TRBD2,TRBV5-1,TRBJ2-1,TGCGCCAGCAGCTTGGCCCCAGCGGGGGCATACAATGAGCAGTTCTTC,CASSLAPAGAYNEQFF
-,-,TRBV9,TRBJ2-1,TGTGCCAGCAGCGGAGGGACGGGATCCTACAATGAGCAGTTCTTC,CASSGGTGSYNEQFF
-,TRBD2,TRBV27,TRBJ2-1,TGTGCCAGCAGTCCGGCGGGGGGCTCCTACAATGAGCAGTTCTTC,CASSPAGGSYNEQFF
-,-,TRBV18,TRBJ2-2,TGTGCCAGCTCACCACGGCAGGGGAACACCGGGGAGCTGTTTTTT,CASSPRQGNTGELFF
-,-,TRBV6-1,TRBJ2-3,TGTGCCAGCAGCAACACGGCAGGGCAGACAGATACGCAGTATTTT,CASSNTAGQTDTQYF
once,-,TRBV6-6,TRBJ1-2,TGTGCCAGCAGTTACTCGAAAGATTTCTATGGCTACACCTTC,CASSYSKDFYGYTF
-,-,TRBV19,TRBJ1-2,TGTGCCAGTATCCCCTCCCCCCTATTGGGGTATGGCTACACCTTC,CASIPSPLLGYGYTF
-,-,TRBV5-4,TRBJ1-4,TGTGCCAGCAGCAACCACAGGGACTTGGCTGAAAAACTGTTTTTT,CASSNHRDLAEKLFF
-,TRBD2,TRBV5-4,TRBJ2-7,TGTGCCAGCAGCCCTGGAGGCTCTAGCGGGAGATACGAGCAGTACTTC,CASSPGGSSGRYEQYF
few,TRBD2,TRBV7-2,TRBJ2-5,TGTGCCAGCAGCTTAGACGGGAGGGCCCACGAGACCCAGTACTTC,CASSLDGRAHETQYF
-,TRBD1,TRBV19,TRBJ2-3,TGTGCCAGTAGTGTTTCCGGGACAGGGCCTGTCGATACGCAGTATTTT,CASSVSGTGPVDTQYF
few,-,TRBV4-2,TRBJ2-5,TGTGCCAGCAGCCAAGATAGGGACGGCCAAGAGACCCAGTACTTC,CASSQDRDGQETQYF
-,-,TRBV6-4,TRBJ2-1,TGTGCCAGCCTGGGGTCCCATGAGCAGTTCTTC,CASLGSHEQFF
few,TRBD1,TRBV11-2,TRBJ1-1,TGTGCCAGCAGACCACGGGGGACAGGCGAAGCTTTCTTT,CASRPRGTGEAFF
-,TRBD2,TRBV7-8,TRBJ2-7,TGTGCCAGCAGCTTAGAATCAGCGGGAGGAAGCTACGAGCAGTACTTC,CASSLESAGGSYEQYF
once,-,TRBV18,TRBJ2-3,TGTGCCAGCTCACCGTGGGCCAACACAGATACGCAGTATTTT,CASSPWANTDTQYF
few,-,TRBV2,TRBJ2-7,TGTGCCAGCCGGGGTAGCGAGCCCTACGAGCAGTACTTC,CASRGSEPYEQYF
-,TRBD1,TRBV30,TRBJ2-3,TGTGCCTGGAGTCTCGGACAGGTGGGGGATACGCAGTATTTT,CAWSLGQVGDTQYF
-,TRBD2,TRBV9,TRBJ2-1,TGTGCCAGCAGCGGCTCAGCGGGAGGTCCCTACAATGAGCAGTTCTTC,CASSGSAGGPYNEQFF
-,-,TRBV27,TRBJ2-5,TGTGCCAGCAGTCGGCAGTTTGAAGAGACCCAGTACTTC,CASSRQFEETQYF
few,-,TRBV29-1,TRBJ2-1,TGCAGCGTTGTCCCCTTAGGTTACAATGAGCAGTTCTTC,CSVVPLGYNEQFF
-,-,TRBV6-1,TRBJ2-5,TGTGCCAGCAGGCCGGGCGGCGATGAGACCCAGTACTTC,CASRPGGDETQYF
-,-,TRBV7-2,TRBJ1-2,TGTGCCAGCAGCTTCCCGCAAGGATCTGGCTACACCTTC,CASSFPQGSGYTF
-,-,TRBV7-2,TRBJ2-5,TGTGCCAGCAGCTTAGTGCTCGGGGGCTGGGAGACCCAGTACTTC,CASSLVLGGWETQYF
once,-,TRBV7-2,TRBJ1-4,TGTGCCAGCAGCTTAGCCCCCAAGGAAAAACTGTTTTTT,CASSLAPKEKLFF